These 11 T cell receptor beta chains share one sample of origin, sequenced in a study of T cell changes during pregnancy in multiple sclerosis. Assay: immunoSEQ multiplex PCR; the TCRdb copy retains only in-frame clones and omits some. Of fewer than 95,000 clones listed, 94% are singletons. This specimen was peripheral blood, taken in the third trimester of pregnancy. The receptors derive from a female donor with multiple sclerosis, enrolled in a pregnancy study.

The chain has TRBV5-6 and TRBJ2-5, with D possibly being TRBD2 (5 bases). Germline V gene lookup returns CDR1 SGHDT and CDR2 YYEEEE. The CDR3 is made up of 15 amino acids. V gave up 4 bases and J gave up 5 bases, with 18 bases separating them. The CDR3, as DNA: TGTGCCAGCAGCCCGGAGGAAAGTTGGAGGGAGACCCAGTACTTC. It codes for CASSPEESWRETQYF.

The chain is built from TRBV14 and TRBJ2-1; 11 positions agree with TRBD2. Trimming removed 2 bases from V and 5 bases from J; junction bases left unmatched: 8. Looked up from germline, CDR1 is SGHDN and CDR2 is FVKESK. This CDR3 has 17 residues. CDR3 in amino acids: CASSQSVGLADHNEQFF. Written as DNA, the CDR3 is TGTGCCAGCAGCCAAAGTGTGGGACTAGCGGACCACAATGAGCAGTTCTTC.

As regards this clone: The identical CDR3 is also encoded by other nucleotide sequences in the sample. CDR3 nucleotides: TGTGCCAGCTCACCCCCGGGACTAGCGGGATCTAATGAGCAGTTCTTC. Protein sequence: CASSPPGLAGSNEQFF. This chain links TRBV18 with TRBJ2-1, with TRBD2 matching 13 bases. This CDR3 is built from 16 residues. Germline V gives CDR1 KGHSH, CDR2 LQKENI. J was trimmed by 7 bases and V by 3 bases; bases with no gene match: 6.

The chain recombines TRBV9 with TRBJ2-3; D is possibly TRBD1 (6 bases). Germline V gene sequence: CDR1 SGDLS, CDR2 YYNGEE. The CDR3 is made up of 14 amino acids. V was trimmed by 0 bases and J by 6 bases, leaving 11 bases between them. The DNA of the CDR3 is TGTGCCAGCAGCGTAGCTGGGGGCGATGATACGCAGTATTTT. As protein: CASSVAGGDDTQYF.

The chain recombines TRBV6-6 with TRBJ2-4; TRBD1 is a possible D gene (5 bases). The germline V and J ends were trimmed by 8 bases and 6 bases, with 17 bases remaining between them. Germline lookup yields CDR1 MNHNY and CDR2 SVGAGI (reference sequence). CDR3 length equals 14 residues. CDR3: CASSLGASANIQYF. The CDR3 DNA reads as TGTGCCAGCTCCCTAGGGGCGTCCGCAAACATTCAGTACTTC.

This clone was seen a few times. The DNA of the CDR3 is TGTGCCAGCAGCTTGTTCGTTTCGGCGGTGACTTCTAAAGAGACCCAGTACTTC. Translating gives CASSLFVSAVTSKETQYF. The V call is TRBV5-6, the J call TRBJ2-5; D ambiguous. The germline V gene encodes CDR1 SGHDT and CDR2 YYEEEE. The CDR3 consists of 18 residues. V was clipped by 1 base and J by 3 bases, with 22 bases between them. Using reference TRBV5-6 and TRBJ2-5 for the parts outside the CDR3, the full variable domain is DAGVTQSPTHLIKTRGQQVTLRCSPKSGHDTVSWYQQALGQGPQFIFQYYEEEERQRGNFPDRFSGHQFPNYSSELNVNALLLGDSALYLCASSLFVSAVTSKETQYFGPGTRLLVL.

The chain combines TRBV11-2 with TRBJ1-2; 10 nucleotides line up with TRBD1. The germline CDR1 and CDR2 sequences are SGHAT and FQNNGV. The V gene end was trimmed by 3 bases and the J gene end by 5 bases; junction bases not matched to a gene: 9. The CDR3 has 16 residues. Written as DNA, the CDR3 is TGTGCCAGCAGCTTTTCCTCCCGGGACAGGGGATATGGCTACACCTTC. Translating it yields CASSFSSRDRGYGYTF.

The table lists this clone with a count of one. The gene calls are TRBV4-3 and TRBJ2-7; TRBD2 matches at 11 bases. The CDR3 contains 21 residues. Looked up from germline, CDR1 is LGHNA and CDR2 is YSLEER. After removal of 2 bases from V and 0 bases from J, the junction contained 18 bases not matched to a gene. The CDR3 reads CASSQRTLPPGLAASSYEQYF. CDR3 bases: TGCGCCAGCAGCCAACGAACCCTGCCTCCGGGACTAGCGGCGAGCTCCTACGAGCAGTACTTC.

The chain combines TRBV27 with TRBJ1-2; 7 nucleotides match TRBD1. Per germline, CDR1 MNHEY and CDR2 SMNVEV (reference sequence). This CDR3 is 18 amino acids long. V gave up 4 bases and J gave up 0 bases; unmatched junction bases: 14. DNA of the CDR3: TGTGCCAGCAGTTCCTCCGGGACAGCACTATTATCTAACTATGGCTACACCTTC. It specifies CASSSSGTALLSNYGYTF.

The CDR3 sequence is CASSLAAPGQGGNNQPQHF. In nucleotides, the CDR3 is TGTGCCAGCAGCTTGGCGGCCCCGGGACAGGGGGGAAACAATCAGCCCCAGCATTTT. This chain links TRBV5-6 with TRBJ1-5; 11 bases align to TRBD1. CDR3 length: 19 amino acids. Unmatched junction bases numbered 11, after V lost 0 bases and J lost 3 bases. Germline V lookup: CDR1 SGHDT, CDR2 YYEEEE.

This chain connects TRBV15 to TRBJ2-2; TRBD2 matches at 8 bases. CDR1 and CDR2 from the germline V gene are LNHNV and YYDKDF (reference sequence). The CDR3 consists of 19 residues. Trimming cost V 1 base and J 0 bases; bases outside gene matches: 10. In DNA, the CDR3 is TGTGCCACCAGCAGAGCGGTTGGCGGGAGGTGGGCGAACACCGGGGAGCTGTTTTTT. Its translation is CATSRAVGGRWANTGELFF.